Below, 9 T cell receptor beta chains from the same sample are listed, as sequenced in a study of Ad26.COV2.S vaccination and SARS-CoV-2 variants. Treatment given: approximately 18 received Ad26.COV2.S at low or high dose, single or two shots; roughly 5 received placebo; per-sample allocation not given. The samples date from day 63 after the first vaccine or placebo injection. TCRdb's copy holds only in-frame clones and misses some; the assay was immunoSEQ multiplex PCR. The sample yields around 300,000 clones, more than 85% seen once. Sequences were derived from peripheral blood, sampled in a trial of Ad26.COV2.S vaccine versus placebo. The receptor set was obtained from a person between 18 and 65 years old who received the Ad26.COV2.S COVID-19 vaccine or a placebo.

In DNA, the CDR3 is TGTGCCACCAGCAGAGCAGCGGGGGGCAATCAGCCCCAGCATTTT. Protein product: CATSRAAGGNQPQHF. This chain links TRBV15 with TRBJ1-5; weak D call: TRBD1 (5 bases). Germline values: CDR1 LNHNV, CDR2 YYDKDF (reference sequence). This CDR3 is 15 amino acids long. V lost 1 base and J 2 bases, leaving 9 bases between the germline ends.

This chain connects TRBV5-1 to TRBJ2-2; perhaps TRBD1 as D (6 bases). V was cut by 4 bases and J by 1 base, with 11 bases left in between. Per the germline V gene, CDR1 is SGHRS and CDR2 is YFSETQ. This CDR3 spans 15 amino acids. Written as DNA, the CDR3 is TGCGCCAGCAGCGTACAGGGTCGGAACACCGGGGAGCTGTTTTTT. It codes for CASSVQGRNTGELFF.

The chain couples TRBV7-2 to TRBJ2-5; D is uncertain. Germline values: CDR1 SGHTA, CDR2 FQGNSA. This CDR3 contains 12 residues. V lost 5 bases and J lost 1, with 5 bases in between. CDR3 in DNA: TGTGCCAGCAGCCCCACCCAAGAGACCCAGTACTTC. Translated, it gives CASSPTQETQYF.

Of note for this clone: This sample also contains other DNA sequences that code for the same CDR3. The V and J genes are TRBV6-6 and TRBJ1-5; D unclear. From germline, CDR1 is MNHNY and CDR2 SVGAGI (reference sequence). The CDR3 is 13 residues long. Trimming cost V 2 bases and J 6 bases, with 8 bases left between them. CDR3 region: CASSYGVSQPQHF. DNA for the CDR3: TGTGCCAGCAGTTACGGGGTTTCTCAGCCCCAGCATTTT.

This chain links TRBV9 with TRBJ2-3, with TRBD1 matching 9 bases. CDR1 and CDR2 (germline): SGDLS, YYNGEE. Trimming removed 0 bases from V and 6 bases from J; junction bases left unmatched: 8. This CDR3 is built from 16 residues. The CDR3 bases are TGTGCCAGCAGCGTAGCCGGGACAGGGAAAGGGGATACGCAGTATTTT. Translated, it gives CASSVAGTGKGDTQYF.

The chain employs TRBV7-9 and TRBJ2-7; 8 nucleotides agree with TRBD2. The germline gives CDR1 SEHNR, CDR2 FQNEAQ (reference sequence). With V trimmed by 10 bases and J by 2 bases, 4 bases remained unmatched. This CDR3 is built from 12 residues. This CDR3 is CATGGSTYEQYF. In nucleotides, the CDR3 is TGTGCCACGGGGGGGTCAACCTACGAGCAGTACTTC. The whole variable domain, remainder taken from reference TRBV7-9 and TRBJ2-7, is DTGVSQNPRHKITKRGQNVTFRCDPISEHNRLYWYRQTLGQGPEFLTYFQNEAQLEKSRLLSDRFSAERPKGSFSTLEIQRTEQGDSAMYLCATGGSTYEQYFGPGTRLTVT.

The DNA for the CDR3 is TGTGCCAGCAGCTTAGGGTCTAGCGGGATACCGGGGGAGCAGTACTTC. Its translation is CASSLGSSGIPGEQYF. The rearrangement uses TRBV7-8 and TRBJ2-7; TRBD2 matches at 9 bases. Per germline, CDR1 SGHVS and CDR2 FQNEAQ. V lost 1 base to trimming and J lost 7 bases; unmatched junction nucleotides: 11. CDR3 length: 16 amino acids.

The chain is built from TRBV11-2 and TRBJ2-1; maybe TRBD1 (7 bases). The CDR3 sequence is 15 residues long. CDR1 is SGHAT and CDR2 is FQNNGV in the germline V gene. V lost 4 bases to trimming and J lost 5 bases, with 15 bases between them. The CDR3 protein is CASSSEQGTDNEQFF. CDR3 sequence (DNA): TGTGCCAGCAGCTCGGAACAGGGGACTGACAATGAGCAGTTCTTC.

This chain joins TRBV7-9 and TRBJ2-2; no clear D. This CDR3 spans 16 amino acids. Germline V gene lookup returns CDR1 SEHNR and CDR2 FQNEAQ (reference sequence). The V end lost 4 bases, the J end lost 1 base, and 13 bases lay between the germline ends. This chain's CDR3 is CASSSTSPGNTGELFF. The CDR3 DNA is TGTGCCAGCAGCTCCACCAGCCCCGGGAACACCGGGGAGCTGTTTTTT.